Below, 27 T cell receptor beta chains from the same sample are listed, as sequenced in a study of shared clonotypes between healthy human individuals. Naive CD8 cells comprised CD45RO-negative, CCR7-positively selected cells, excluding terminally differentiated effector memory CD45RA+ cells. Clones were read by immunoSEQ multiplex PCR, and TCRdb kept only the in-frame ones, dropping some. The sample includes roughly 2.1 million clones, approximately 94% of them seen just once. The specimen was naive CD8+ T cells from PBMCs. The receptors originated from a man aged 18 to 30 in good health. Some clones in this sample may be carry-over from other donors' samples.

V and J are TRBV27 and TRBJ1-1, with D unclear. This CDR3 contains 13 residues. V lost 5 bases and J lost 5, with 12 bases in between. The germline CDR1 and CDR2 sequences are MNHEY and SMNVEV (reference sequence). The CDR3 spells CASSQIGKTEAFF. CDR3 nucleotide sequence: TGTGCCAGCAGTCAAATTGGAAAGACTGAAGCTTTCTTT.

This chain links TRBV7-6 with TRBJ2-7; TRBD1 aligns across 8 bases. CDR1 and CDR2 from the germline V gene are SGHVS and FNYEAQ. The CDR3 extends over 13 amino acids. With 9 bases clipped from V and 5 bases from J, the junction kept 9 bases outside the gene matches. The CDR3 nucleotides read TGTGCCAGTGAAGACAGGGGCAGCGACGAGCAGTACTTC. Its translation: CASEDRGSDEQYF.

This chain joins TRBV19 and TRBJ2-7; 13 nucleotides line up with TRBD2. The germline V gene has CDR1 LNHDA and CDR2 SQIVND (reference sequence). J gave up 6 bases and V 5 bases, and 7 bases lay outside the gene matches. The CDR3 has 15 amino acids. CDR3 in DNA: TGTGCCAGTAGTCCACTAGCGGGAGGGCCGATCGAGCAGTACTTC. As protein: CASSPLAGGPIEQYF.

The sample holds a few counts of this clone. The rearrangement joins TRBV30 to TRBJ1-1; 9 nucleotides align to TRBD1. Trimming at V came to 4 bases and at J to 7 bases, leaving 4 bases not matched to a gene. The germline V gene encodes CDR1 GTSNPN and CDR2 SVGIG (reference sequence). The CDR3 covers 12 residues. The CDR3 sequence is CAWKGQGFEAFF. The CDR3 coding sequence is TGTGCCTGGAAGGGACAGGGATTTGAAGCTTTCTTT.

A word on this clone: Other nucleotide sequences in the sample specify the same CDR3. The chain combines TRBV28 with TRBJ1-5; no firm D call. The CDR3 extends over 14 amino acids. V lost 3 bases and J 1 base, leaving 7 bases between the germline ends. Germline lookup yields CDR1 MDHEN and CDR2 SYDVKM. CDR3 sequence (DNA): TGTGCCAGCAGTTTGGTCTTGAGCAATCAGCCCCAGCATTTT. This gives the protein CASSLVLSNQPQHF.

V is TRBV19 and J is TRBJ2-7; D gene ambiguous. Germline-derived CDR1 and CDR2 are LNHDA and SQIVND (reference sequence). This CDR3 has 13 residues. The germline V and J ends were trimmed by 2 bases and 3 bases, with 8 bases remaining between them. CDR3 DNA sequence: TGTGCCAGTAGTATACATCGGAACTACGAGCAGTACTTC. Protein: CASSIHRNYEQYF.

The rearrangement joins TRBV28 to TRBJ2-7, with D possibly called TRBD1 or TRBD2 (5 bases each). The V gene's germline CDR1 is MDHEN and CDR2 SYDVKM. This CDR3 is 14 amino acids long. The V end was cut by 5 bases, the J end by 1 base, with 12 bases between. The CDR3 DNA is TGTGCCAGCAGTCCCCGGTGGGGGTCCTACGAGCAGTACTTC. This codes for CASSPRWGSYEQYF.

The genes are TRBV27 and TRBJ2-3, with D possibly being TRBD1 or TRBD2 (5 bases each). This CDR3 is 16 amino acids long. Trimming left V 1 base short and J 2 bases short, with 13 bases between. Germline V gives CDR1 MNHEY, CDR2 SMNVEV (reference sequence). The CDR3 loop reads CASSLFPGASTDTQYF. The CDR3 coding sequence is TGTGCCAGCAGTTTATTTCCCGGGGCATCCACAGATACGCAGTATTTT.

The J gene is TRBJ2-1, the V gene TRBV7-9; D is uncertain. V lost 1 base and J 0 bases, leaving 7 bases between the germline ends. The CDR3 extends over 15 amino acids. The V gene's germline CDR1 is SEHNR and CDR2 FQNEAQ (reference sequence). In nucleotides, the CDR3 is TGTGCCAGCAGCTTAGACTGGAGCTCCTACAATGAGCAGTTCTTC. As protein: CASSLDWSSYNEQFF.

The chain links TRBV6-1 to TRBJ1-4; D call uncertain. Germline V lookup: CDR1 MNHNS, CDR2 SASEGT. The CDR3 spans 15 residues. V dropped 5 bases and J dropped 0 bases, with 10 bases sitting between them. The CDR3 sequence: CASSRRAATNEKLFF. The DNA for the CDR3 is TGTGCCAGCAGTAGACGGGCTGCAACTAATGAAAAACTGTTTTTT.

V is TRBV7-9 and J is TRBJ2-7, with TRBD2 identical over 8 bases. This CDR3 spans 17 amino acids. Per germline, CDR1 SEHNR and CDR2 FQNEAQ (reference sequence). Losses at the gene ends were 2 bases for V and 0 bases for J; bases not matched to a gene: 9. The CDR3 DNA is TGTGCCAGCAGCTTACCCGGGGGGGAGAGGGGCTCCTACGAGCAGTACTTC. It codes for CASSLPGGERGSYEQYF. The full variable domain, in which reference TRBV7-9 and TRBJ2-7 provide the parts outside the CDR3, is DTGVSQNPRHKITKRGQNVTFRCDPISEHNRLYWYRQTLGQGPEFLTYFQNEAQLEKSRLLSDRFSAERPKGSFSTLEIQRTEQGDSAMYLCASSLPGGERGSYEQYFGPGTRLTVT.

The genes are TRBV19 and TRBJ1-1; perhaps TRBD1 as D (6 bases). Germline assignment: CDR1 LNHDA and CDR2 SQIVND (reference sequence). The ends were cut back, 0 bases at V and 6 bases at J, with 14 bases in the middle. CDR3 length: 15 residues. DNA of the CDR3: TGTGCCAGTAGTATAGAAGGCTGGGGGCCCCCTGAAGCTTTCTTT. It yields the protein CASSIEGWGPPEAFF.

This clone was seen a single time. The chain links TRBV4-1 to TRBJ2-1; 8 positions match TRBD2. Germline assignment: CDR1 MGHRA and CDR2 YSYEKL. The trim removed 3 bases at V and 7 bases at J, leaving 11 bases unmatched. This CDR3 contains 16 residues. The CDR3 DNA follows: TGCGCCAGCAGCCACTGGGAGCGGGAGATCCGGAATGAGCAGTTCTTC. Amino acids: CASSHWEREIRNEQFF.

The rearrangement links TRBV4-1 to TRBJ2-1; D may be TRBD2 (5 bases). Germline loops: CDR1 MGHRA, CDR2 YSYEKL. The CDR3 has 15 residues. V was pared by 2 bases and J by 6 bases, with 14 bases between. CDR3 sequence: CASSQPGTPANEQFF. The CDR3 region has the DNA TGCGCCAGCAGCCAACCGGGAACCCCCGCCAATGAGCAGTTCTTC.

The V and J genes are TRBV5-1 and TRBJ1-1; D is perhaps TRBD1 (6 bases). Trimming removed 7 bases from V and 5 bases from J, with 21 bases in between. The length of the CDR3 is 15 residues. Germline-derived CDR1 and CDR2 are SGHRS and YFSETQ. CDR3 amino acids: CASRPLQGFRTEAFF. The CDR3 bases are TGCGCCAGCCGCCCACTCCAGGGGTTCAGGACTGAAGCTTTCTTT.

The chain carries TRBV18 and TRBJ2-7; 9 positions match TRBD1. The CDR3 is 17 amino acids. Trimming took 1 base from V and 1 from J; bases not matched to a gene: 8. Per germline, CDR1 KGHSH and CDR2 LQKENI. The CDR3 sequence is CASSPLDRTGASYEQYF. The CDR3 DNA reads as TGTGCCAGCTCACCACTAGATCGGACAGGGGCGTCCTACGAGCAGTACTTC.

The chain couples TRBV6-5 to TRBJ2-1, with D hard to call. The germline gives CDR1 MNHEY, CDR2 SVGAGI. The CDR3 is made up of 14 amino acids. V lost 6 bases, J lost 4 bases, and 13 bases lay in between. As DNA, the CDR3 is TGTGCCAGCAGCGCCTCTTATCAGTACAATGAGCAGTTCTTC. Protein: CASSASYQYNEQFF.

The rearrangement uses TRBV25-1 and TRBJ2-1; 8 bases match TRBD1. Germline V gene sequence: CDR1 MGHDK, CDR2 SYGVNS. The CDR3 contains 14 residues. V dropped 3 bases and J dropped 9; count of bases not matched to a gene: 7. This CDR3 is CASSDPYRGSEQFF. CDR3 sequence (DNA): TGTGCCAGCAGTGACCCCTACAGGGGGAGTGAGCAGTTCTTC. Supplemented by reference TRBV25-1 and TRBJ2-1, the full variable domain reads EADIYQTPRYLVIGTGKKITLECSQTMGHDKMYWYQQDPGMELHLIHYSYGVNSTEKGDLSSESTVSRIRTEHFPLTLESARPSHTSQYLCASSDPYRGSEQFFGPGTRLTVL.

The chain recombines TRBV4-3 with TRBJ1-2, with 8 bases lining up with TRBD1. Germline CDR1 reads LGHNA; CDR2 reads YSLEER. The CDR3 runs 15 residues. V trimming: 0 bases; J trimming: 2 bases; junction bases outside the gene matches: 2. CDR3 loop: CASSQDRGRNYGYTF. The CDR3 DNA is TGCGCCAGCAGCCAAGACAGGGGGCGCAACTATGGCTACACCTTC.

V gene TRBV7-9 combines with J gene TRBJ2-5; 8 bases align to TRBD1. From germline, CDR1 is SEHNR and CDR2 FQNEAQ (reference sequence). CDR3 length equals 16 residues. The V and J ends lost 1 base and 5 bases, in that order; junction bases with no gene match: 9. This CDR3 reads CASSLVFGRGPETQYF. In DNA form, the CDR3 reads TGTGCCAGCAGCTTAGTGTTTGGCAGGGGGCCGGAGACCCAGTACTTC.

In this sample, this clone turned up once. This CDR3 reads CSVGGRVTPDTQYF. The CDR3 nucleotides are TGCAGCGTTGGGGGGCGAGTCACTCCGGATACGCAGTATTTT. V is TRBV29-1 and J is TRBJ2-3, with D perhaps matching TRBD1 (6 bases). The germline V and J ends were trimmed by 4 bases and 6 bases, with 17 bases remaining between them. From germline, CDR1 is SQVTM and CDR2 ANQGSEA. The CDR3 is made up of 14 amino acids.

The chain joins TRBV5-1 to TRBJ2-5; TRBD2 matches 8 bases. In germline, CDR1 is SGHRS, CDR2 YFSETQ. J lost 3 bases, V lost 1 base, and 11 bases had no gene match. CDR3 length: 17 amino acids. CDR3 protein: CASSLFGRTSFEETQYF. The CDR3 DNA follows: TGCGCCAGCAGCTTGTTCGGCCGGACTAGCTTCGAAGAGACCCAGTACTTC.

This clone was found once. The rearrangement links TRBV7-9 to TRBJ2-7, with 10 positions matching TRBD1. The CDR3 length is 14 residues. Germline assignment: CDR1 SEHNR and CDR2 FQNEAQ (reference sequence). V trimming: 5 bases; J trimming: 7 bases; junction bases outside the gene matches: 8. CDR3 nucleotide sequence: TGTGCCAGCAGCCCTGGACAGGGGGATCGAGAGCAGTACTTC. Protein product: CASSPGQGDREQYF.

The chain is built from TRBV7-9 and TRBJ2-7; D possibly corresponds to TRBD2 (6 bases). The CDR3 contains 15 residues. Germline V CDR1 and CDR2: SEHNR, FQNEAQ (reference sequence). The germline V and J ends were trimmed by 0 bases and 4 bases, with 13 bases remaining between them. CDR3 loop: CASSLARTGGYEQYF. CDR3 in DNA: TGTGCCAGCAGCTTAGCGAGGACCGGGGGTTACGAGCAGTACTTC.

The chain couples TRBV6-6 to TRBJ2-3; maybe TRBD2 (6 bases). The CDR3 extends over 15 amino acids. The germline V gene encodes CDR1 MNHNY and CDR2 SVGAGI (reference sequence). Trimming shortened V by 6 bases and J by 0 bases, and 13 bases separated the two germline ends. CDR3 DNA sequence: TGTGCCAGCAGCCCAGGTGGGGGGAGCACAGATACGCAGTATTTT. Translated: CASSPGGGSTDTQYF.

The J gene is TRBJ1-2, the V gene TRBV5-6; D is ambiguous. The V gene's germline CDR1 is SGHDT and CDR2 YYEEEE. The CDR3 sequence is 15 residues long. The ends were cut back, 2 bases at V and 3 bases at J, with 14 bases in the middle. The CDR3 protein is CASSLGAAYHYGYTF. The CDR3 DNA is TGTGCCAGCAGCTTAGGAGCGGCATACCACTATGGCTACACCTTC.

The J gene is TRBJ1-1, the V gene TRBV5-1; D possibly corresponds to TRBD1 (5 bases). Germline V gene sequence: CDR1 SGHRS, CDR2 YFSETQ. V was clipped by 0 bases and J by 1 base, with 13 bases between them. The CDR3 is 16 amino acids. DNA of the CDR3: TGCGCCAGCAGCTTGGGGCAGGGCGTTCCGAACACTGAAGCTTTCTTT. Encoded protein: CASSLGQGVPNTEAFF. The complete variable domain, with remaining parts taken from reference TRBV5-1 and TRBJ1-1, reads KAGVTQTPRYLIKTRGQQVTLSCSPISGHRSVSWYQQTPGQGLQFLFEYFSETQRNKGNFPGRFSGRQFSNSRSEMNVSTLELGDSALYLCASSLGQGVPNTEAFFGQGTRLTVV.